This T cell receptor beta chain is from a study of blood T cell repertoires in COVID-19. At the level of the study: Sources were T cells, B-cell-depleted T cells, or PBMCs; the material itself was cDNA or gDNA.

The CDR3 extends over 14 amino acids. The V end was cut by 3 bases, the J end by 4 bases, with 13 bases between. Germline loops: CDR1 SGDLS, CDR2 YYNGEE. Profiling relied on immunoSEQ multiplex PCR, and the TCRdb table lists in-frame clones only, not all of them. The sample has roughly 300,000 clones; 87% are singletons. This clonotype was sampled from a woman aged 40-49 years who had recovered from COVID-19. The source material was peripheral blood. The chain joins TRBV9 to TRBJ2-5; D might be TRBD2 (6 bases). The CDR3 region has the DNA TGTGCCAGCAGCGCCCCGGCGGGGCGAGAGACCCAGTACTTC. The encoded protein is CASSAPAGRETQYF.